This T cell receptor beta chain is drawn from a study of T cells in Graves' hyperthyroidism and ophthalmopathy. Study-wide context: Blood was drawn when the patient was first diagnosed and still untreated.

Using RNA transcripts as the source, TCR beta CDR3 regions were amplified. The TCR CDR3 first-round RT-PCR relied on the HTBI primer set. MiXCR was run by TCRdb on the multiplex PCR reads, yielding one entry per CDR3 protein. The sample includes a few hundred thousand distinct CDR3 sequences, about 15% of them seen just once. Points from the study as a whole: From stable hyperthyroidism, ophthalmopathy was separated by a 13 V-J model.

Patients aged 18 to 65 had newly diagnosed hyperthyroidism of under 2 months' duration. Each 10 ml fresh peripheral blood draw supplied the PBMCs. This clonotype was counted ten times or more. Its antigen is not known. The sequence came from a woman in her twenties or thirties with Graves' hyperthyroidism. The sequenced material came from blood.

The CDR3 region is CSARGRTVSGSYYNEQFF. CDR3 nucleotides: TGCAGTGCTAGAGGGCGGACGGTTAGCGGGAGTTACTACAATGAGCAGTTCTTC. The V and J genes are TRBV20-1 and TRBJ2-1, with 9 bases lining up with TRBD2. The V gene's germline CDR1 is DFQATT and CDR2 SNEGSKA (reference sequence). The V gene end was trimmed by 1 base and the J gene end by 3 bases; junction bases not matched to a gene: 13. The CDR3 extends over 18 amino acids.